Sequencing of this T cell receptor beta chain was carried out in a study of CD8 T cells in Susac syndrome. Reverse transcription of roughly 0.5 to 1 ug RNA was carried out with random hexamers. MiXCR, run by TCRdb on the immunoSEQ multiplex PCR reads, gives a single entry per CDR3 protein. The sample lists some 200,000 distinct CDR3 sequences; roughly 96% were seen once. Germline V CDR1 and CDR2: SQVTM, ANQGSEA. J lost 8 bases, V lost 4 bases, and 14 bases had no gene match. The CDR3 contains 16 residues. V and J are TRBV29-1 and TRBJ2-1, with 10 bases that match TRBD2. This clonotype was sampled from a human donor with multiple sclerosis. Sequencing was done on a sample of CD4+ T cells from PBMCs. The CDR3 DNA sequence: TGCAGCGTTGCCAGCGGGAGGGCCGCCCAGAGGGATGAGCAGTTCTTC. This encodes CSVASGRAAQRDEQFF.